This TCR beta chain was identified in a study of blood T cell repertoires in COVID-19. Across the whole study: Samples representing acute and convalescent COVID-19 were sourced from the United States, Italy and Spain.

Generated by immunoSEQ multiplex PCR, the TCRdb table keeps only in-frame clones and is missing some. The sample lists about 150,000 clones, about 88% occurring once. V trimming: 5 bases; J trimming: 3 bases; junction bases outside the gene matches: 12. Germline CDR1 is SEHNR and CDR2 is FQNEAQ (reference sequence). The CDR3 extends over 16 amino acids. The TCR comes from a human donor in a cohort sampled during active COVID-19. This sequence joins TRBV7-9 and TRBJ2-7; 8 bases align to TRBD2. Sample: peripheral blood. The CDR3 DNA reads as TGTGCCAGCAGCCCGACCGGGGTAGCGGGAAACTACGAGCAGTACTTC. The encoded protein is CASSPTGVAGNYEQYF.